This T cell receptor (beta chain) comes out of a study of CD8 T cells in ankylosing spondylitis. Findings and caveats of the study: In ankylosing spondylitis patients, matched synovial fluid reportedly showed significant enrichment of disease-linked clones.

Germline CDR1 is SGHDT and CDR2 is YYEEEE. Deletions cut 0 bases from V and 2 bases from J, with 9 bases between. This CDR3 comprises 14 residues. Many counts were recorded for this clonotype. Antigen specificity is unknown. MiXCR was run by TCRdb on the 5' RACE reads, yielding one entry per CDR3 protein. Of hundreds of thousands of distinct CDR3 sequences listed, roughly 22% are singletons. Sequences were obtained from blood, either unsorted or a sorted T cell fraction (not recorded which). The receptor was derived from a male donor with ankylosing spondylitis or in good health (not recorded which). The rearrangement links TRBV5-6 to TRBJ2-7; perhaps TRBD1 as D (5 bases). The CDR3 DNA sequence: TGTGCCAGCAGCTTGGGGGGCAGGACCTACGAGCAGTACTTC. Translating gives CASSLGGRTYEQYF. The full variable domain, completed using reference TRBV5-6 and TRBJ2-7, is DAGVTQSPTHLIKTRGQQVTLRCSPKSGHDTVSWYQQALGQGPQFIFQYYEEEERQRGNFPDRFSGHQFPNYSSELNVNALLLGDSALYLCASSLGGRTYEQYFGPGTRLTVT.